These T cell receptor beta chains were read from a single sample in a study of OX40 agonist ivuxolimab in advanced cancers. Assay used: immunoSEQ multiplex PCR; TCRdb lists only in-frame clones, some missing. Of roughly 100,000 clones listed, more than 85% are singletons. Specimen: CD4+ or CD8+ T cells sorted from blood, collected in a trial of the OX40 agonist ivuxolimab. The receptor set was obtained from an adult with an advanced solid tumor such as melanoma, head and neck, liver or kidney cancer. Both conserved end residues are part of each CDR3. A D gene is named only where the DNA matches it firmly.

len: 11; j_gene: TRBJ1-2; d_gene: NA; v_gene: TRBV29-1; CDR3aa: CSAPWAYGYTF
len: 16; j_gene: TRBJ2-2; d_gene: NA; v_gene: TRBV7-8; CDR3aa: CASSFHLTGNTGELFF
len: 13; j_gene: TRBJ2-7; d_gene: TRBD2; v_gene: TRBV27; CDR3aa: CASSQAGLYEQYF
len: 12; j_gene: TRBJ2-5; d_gene: TRBD1; v_gene: TRBV2; CDR3aa: CASEGQGKTQYF
len: 15; j_gene: TRBJ2-1; d_gene: TRBD2; v_gene: TRBV27; CDR3aa: CASSLTSGPYNEQFF
len: 14; j_gene: TRBJ1-1; d_gene: NA; v_gene: TRBV27; CDR3aa: CASSLRVLNTEAFF
len: 13; j_gene: TRBJ2-5; d_gene: TRBD2; v_gene: TRBV30; CDR3aa: CAWSGLEAETQYF
len: 14; j_gene: TRBJ2-7; d_gene: NA; v_gene: TRBV19; CDR3aa: CASSIIWRSNEQYF
len: 12; j_gene: TRBJ2-3; d_gene: NA; v_gene: TRBV14; CDR3aa: CASSQEGWRQYF
len: 12; j_gene: TRBJ1-1; d_gene: NA; v_gene: TRBV7-6; CDR3aa: CASSPGTLEAFF
len: 15; j_gene: TRBJ2-7; d_gene: TRBD1; v_gene: TRBV18; CDR3aa: CASSPRDRVDYEQYF
len: 16; j_gene: TRBJ2-7; d_gene: NA; v_gene: TRBV23-1; CDR3aa: CASSQIVGKSSYEQYF